Listed below are T cell receptor beta chains from one sample, sequenced in a study of technical replicates of blood from several donors. Assay used: immunoSEQ multiplex PCR; TCRdb lists only in-frame clones, some missing. The data show about 62,000 clones, with around 87% seen just once and 5.2% held by the top ten. Material for sequencing was PBMCs. The receptors come from a human donor in good health. Some clones in this sample may be carry-over from other donors' samples. Both conserved end residues are part of each CDR3. The D gene is left open where the match is weak. Clone size is given for some rows only: seen once, a few or many times, or a class if the clone is expanded.

D gene,V gene,clone size,CDR3 length,J gene,CDR3 protein,CDR3 DNA
TRBD1,TRBV25-1,-,13,TRBJ1-4,CASSRQGGEKLFF,TGTGCCAGTTCCAGACAGGGCGGCGAAAAACTGTTTTTT
TRBD2,TRBV2,-,16,TRBJ2-7,CASSLGRGTSSYEQYF,TGTGCCAGCAGCTTAGGAAGGGGGACTAGCTCCTACGAGCAGTACTTC
TRBD2,TRBV7-2,-,15,TRBJ2-3,CASSLSGRGTDTQYF,TGTGCCAGCAGCCTTAGCGGGAGGGGCACAGATACGCAGTATTTT
TRBD2,TRBV9,-,14,TRBJ2-2,CASSVGLASGELFF,TGTGCCAGCAGCGTAGGACTAGCGTCCGGGGAGCTGTTTTTT
-,TRBV5-6,once,17,TRBJ1-5,CASSSRQLRYSNQPQHF,TGTGCCAGCAGCTCGCGACAACTCAGATATAGCAATCAGCCCCAGCATTTT
TRBD2,TRBV9,-,15,TRBJ2-1,CASSVGLADNNEQFF,TGTGCCAGCAGCGTTGGACTAGCGGATAACAATGAGCAGTTCTTC
TRBD2,TRBV19,-,18,TRBJ2-1,CASSVGLAGRASYNEQFF,TGTGCCAGTAGTGTGGGACTAGCGGGTCGGGCCTCGTACAATGAGCAGTTCTTC
-,TRBV6-4,-,13,TRBJ2-1,CASSDSRGNEQFF,TGTGCCAGCAGTGACTCGAGAGGCAATGAGCAGTTCTTC
-,TRBV19,-,19,TRBJ2-7,CASSIDLRSGGSRSYEQYF,TGTGCCAGTAGTATAGATCTCCGTAGCGGAGGGAGCCGCTCCTACGAGCAGTACTTC
-,TRBV27,few,14,TRBJ1-1,CASSRWAEITEAFF,TGTGCCAGCAGCCGCTGGGCAGAGATTACTGAAGCTTTCTTT
-,TRBV4-1,few,14,TRBJ2-3,CASSQRGSTDTQYF,TGCGCCAGCAGCCAAAGGGGTTCTACAGATACGCAGTATTTT
TRBD2,TRBV5-4,-,17,TRBJ2-3,CASSLRGLAGGGGTQYF,TGTGCCAGCAGCTTGCGGGGACTAGCGGGGGGCGGAGGTACGCAGTATTTT
TRBD1,TRBV28,-,15,TRBJ2-7,CASRPQGAQSYEQYF,TGTGCCAGCAGACCTCAGGGGGCACAGTCCTACGAGCAGTACTTC
TRBD2,TRBV6-1,-,15,TRBJ2-1,CASWTGLAGIYEQFF,TGTGCCAGCTGGACGGGACTAGCGGGAATCTATGAGCAGTTCTTC
-,TRBV4-2,-,15,TRBJ2-7,CASSPTYTGTYEQYF,TGTGCCAGCAGCCCGACCTATACAGGGACCTACGAGCAGTACTTC
-,TRBV30,-,12,TRBJ2-7,CAWEAGSYEQYF,TGTGCCTGGGAGGCCGGGAGCTACGAGCAGTACTTC
-,TRBV9,-,15,TRBJ1-2,CASSVRQVANYGYTF,TGTGCCAGCAGCGTAAGACAGGTTGCTAACTATGGCTACACCTTC
-,TRBV5-1,-,14,TRBJ1-2,CASSLADSYYGYTF,TGCGCCAGCAGCTTGGCTGACAGCTACTATGGCTACACCTTC
-,TRBV5-6,-,17,TRBJ1-1,CASSLYSGPTYPTEAFF,TGTGCCAGCAGCTTGTACTCTGGGCCGACCTATCCCACTGAAGCTTTCTTT
-,TRBV7-9,once,13,TRBJ2-7,CASRRGSEYEQYF,TGTGCCAGTAGACGAGGGAGTGAGTACGAGCAGTACTTC
TRBD2,TRBV7-9,-,15,TRBJ2-7,CASGAGSGSSYEQYF,TGTGCCAGCGGAGCGGGTAGCGGGAGCTCCTACGAGCAGTACTTC
TRBD2,TRBV7-8,-,16,TRBJ2-7,CASSVRLAGGPYEQYF,TGTGCCAGCAGCGTGCGACTAGCGGGGGGACCCTACGAGCAGTACTTC
-,TRBV27,-,12,TRBJ1-5,CASSFSNQPQHF,TGTGCCAGCAGTTTTTCGAATCAGCCCCAGCATTTT
TRBD1,TRBV7-2,-,17,TRBJ1-4,CASSLMGQGATNEKLFF,TGTGCCAGCAGCTTAATGGGACAGGGGGCAACTAATGAAAAACTGTTTTTT
-,TRBV7-3,-,14,TRBJ1-1,CASSHGGERTEAFF,TGTGCCAGCAGCCACGGGGGGGAACGCACTGAAGCTTTCTTT
-,TRBV28,-,12,TRBJ1-5,CASSLFNQPQHF,TGTGCCAGCAGTCTTTTCAATCAGCCCCAGCATTTT